The rows below give T cell receptor beta chains drawn from one sample of a study of T cell repertoires in ileal Crohn's disease. Data came from immunoSEQ multiplex PCR; TCRdb stores just in-frame clones and leaves some out. The sample yields 15,000 to 20,000 clones, about 75% seen once. The sample consisted of ileal tissue. The receptors were gathered from an adult with Crohn's disease. The CDR3 runs from the conserved cysteine through the conserved F or W. D genes are given only for firm matches. Some rows mark clone size as missing; the rest say once, few, many or name a class of expanded clone.

d_call: -
j_call: TRBJ2-1
v_call: TRBV6-8
cdr3_length: 11
clone_size: -
cdr3_aa: CAILNSNEQFF
cdr3_nt: TGTGCCATCCTCAACAGTAATGAGCAGTTCTTC

d_call: TRBD2
j_call: TRBJ2-3
v_call: TRBV9
cdr3_length: 16
clone_size: -
cdr3_aa: CASSVAGAGVSHTQYF
cdr3_nt: TGTGCCAGCAGCGTAGCTGGTGCGGGAGTGTCTCATACGCAGTATTTT

d_call: TRBD1
j_call: TRBJ2-1
v_call: TRBV5-4
cdr3_length: 15
clone_size: once
cdr3_aa: CASSLGQGVYNEQFF
cdr3_nt: TGTGCCAGCAGCCTTGGACAGGGGGTATACAATGAGCAGTTCTTC

d_call: -
j_call: TRBJ2-4
v_call: TRBV5-4
cdr3_length: 16
clone_size: -
cdr3_aa: CASSLVGGVAKNIQYF
cdr3_nt: TGTGCCAGCAGCTTGGTAGGCGGGGTAGCCAAAAACATTCAGTACTTC

d_call: TRBD1
j_call: TRBJ2-5
v_call: TRBV18
cdr3_length: 13
clone_size: few
cdr3_aa: CASSQRQGETQYF
cdr3_nt: TGTGCCAGCTCACAACGACAGGGCGAGACCCAGTACTTC

d_call: TRBD2
j_call: TRBJ2-3
v_call: TRBV10-3
cdr3_length: 18
clone_size: -
cdr3_aa: CAISEGTSGSGGTDTQYF
cdr3_nt: TGTGCCATCAGCGAAGGGACTAGCGGGAGCGGGGGCACAGATACGCAGTATTTT

d_call: -
j_call: TRBJ2-7
v_call: TRBV7-3
cdr3_length: 15
clone_size: -
cdr3_aa: CASSSDGSGLYEQYF
cdr3_nt: TGTGCCAGCAGCTCCGATGGAAGCGGGCTCTACGAGCAGTACTTC

d_call: -
j_call: TRBJ1-1
v_call: TRBV5-1
cdr3_length: 19
clone_size: -
cdr3_aa: CASSKTGGLDYFMNTEAFF
cdr3_nt: TGCGCCAGCAGCAAAACGGGGGGTTTGGATTACTTTATGAACACTGAAGCTTTCTTT

d_call: -
j_call: TRBJ1-6
v_call: TRBV5-5
cdr3_length: 14
clone_size: -
cdr3_aa: CASSFWTGNSPLHF
cdr3_nt: TGTGCCAGCAGCTTTTGGACGGGGAATTCACCCCTCCACTTT

d_call: TRBD2
j_call: TRBJ2-3
v_call: TRBV6-1
cdr3_length: 16
clone_size: few
cdr3_aa: CASSEVRGGPTDTQYF
cdr3_nt: TGTGCCAGCAGTGAAGTTCGGGGGGGGCCGACAGATACGCAGTATTTT

d_call: TRBD1
j_call: TRBJ1-4
v_call: TRBV4-1
cdr3_length: 18
clone_size: -
cdr3_aa: CASSRGQGAGATNEKLFF
cdr3_nt: TGCGCCAGCAGCCGAGGACAGGGGGCAGGAGCAACTAATGAAAAACTGTTTTTT

d_call: TRBD2
j_call: TRBJ2-5
v_call: TRBV18
cdr3_length: 13
clone_size: -
cdr3_aa: CASSPGRTSEQYF
cdr3_nt: TGTGCCAGCTCACCAGGGAGGACTAGTGAGCAGTACTTC

d_call: -
j_call: TRBJ2-7
v_call: TRBV5-1
cdr3_length: 12
clone_size: -
cdr3_aa: CASSRDSYEQYF
cdr3_nt: TGCGCCAGCAGCCGGGATTCATACGAGCAGTACTTC

d_call: TRBD1
j_call: TRBJ2-7
v_call: TRBV2
cdr3_length: 13
clone_size: -
cdr3_aa: CASSVDRVNEQYF
cdr3_nt: TGTGCCAGCAGCGTTGACAGGGTCAACGAGCAGTACTTC

d_call: TRBD2
j_call: TRBJ2-5
v_call: TRBV10-3
cdr3_length: 13
clone_size: -
cdr3_aa: CATERDRQETQYF
cdr3_nt: TGTGCCACCGAGCGGGATCGACAAGAGACCCAGTACTTC

d_call: TRBD2
j_call: TRBJ2-7
v_call: TRBV2
cdr3_length: 13
clone_size: -
cdr3_aa: CASNRLAAYEQYF
cdr3_nt: TGTGCCAGCAACCGACTAGCAGCCTACGAGCAGTACTTC

d_call: -
j_call: TRBJ2-7
v_call: TRBV7-8
cdr3_length: 15
clone_size: -
cdr3_aa: CASSPRGGGWGEQYF
cdr3_nt: TGTGCCAGCAGCCCCCGAGGGGGGGGGTGGGGCGAGCAGTACTTC

d_call: TRBD2
j_call: TRBJ2-7
v_call: TRBV2
cdr3_length: 13
clone_size: -
cdr3_aa: CASKEGTSDEQYF
cdr3_nt: TGTGCCAGCAAAGAAGGGACTAGCGACGAGCAGTACTTC

d_call: TRBD2
j_call: TRBJ2-2
v_call: TRBV6-1
cdr3_length: 15
clone_size: few
cdr3_aa: CASSRTSGSTGELFF
cdr3_nt: TGTGCCAGCAGTCGGACTAGCGGGAGCACCGGGGAGCTGTTTTTT

d_call: TRBD1
j_call: TRBJ1-1
v_call: TRBV4-1
cdr3_length: 17
clone_size: medium-sized
cdr3_aa: CASSQDPAGTDRSEAFF
cdr3_nt: TGCGCCAGCAGCCAAGATCCTGCCGGGACAGACCGGTCTGAAGCTTTCTTT

d_call: TRBD2
j_call: TRBJ2-1
v_call: TRBV5-4
cdr3_length: 16
clone_size: few
cdr3_aa: CASSLGGRGDSNEQFF
cdr3_nt: TGTGCCAGCAGCTTGGGTGGGCGGGGGGATAGCAATGAGCAGTTCTTC

d_call: -
j_call: TRBJ1-6
v_call: TRBV5-1
cdr3_length: 15
clone_size: -
cdr3_aa: CASSLVAGINSPLHF
cdr3_nt: TGCGCCAGCAGCTTGGTTGCCGGGATTAATTCACCCCTCCACTTT

d_call: TRBD1
j_call: TRBJ2-5
v_call: TRBV15
cdr3_length: 16
clone_size: -
cdr3_aa: CATSGGTGGSQETQYF
cdr3_nt: TGTGCCACCAGCGGCGGGACAGGGGGCAGTCAAGAGACCCAGTACTTC

d_call: TRBD1
j_call: TRBJ1-2
v_call: TRBV5-1
cdr3_length: 15
clone_size: -
cdr3_aa: CATEPGTGSNYGYTF
cdr3_nt: TGCGCCACCGAACCCGGGACAGGGAGCAACTATGGCTACACCTTC

d_call: -
j_call: TRBJ2-1
v_call: TRBV5-1
cdr3_length: 14
clone_size: -
cdr3_aa: CASSKQGEYNEQFF
cdr3_nt: TGCGCCAGCAGCAAACAGGGTGAATACAATGAGCAGTTCTTC

d_call: -
j_call: TRBJ2-1
v_call: TRBV5-6
cdr3_length: 13
clone_size: -
cdr3_aa: CASSFGTYNEQFF
cdr3_nt: TGTGCCAGCAGCTTTGGGACATACAATGAGCAGTTCTTC

d_call: -
j_call: TRBJ2-1
v_call: TRBV6-1
cdr3_length: 14
clone_size: -
cdr3_aa: CASSEAGQGNEQFF
cdr3_nt: TGTGCCAGCAGTGAAGCGGGGCAGGGCAATGAGCAGTTCTTC

d_call: TRBD2
j_call: TRBJ2-1
v_call: TRBV10-1
cdr3_length: 14
clone_size: -
cdr3_aa: CASSVGLGTNEQFF
cdr3_nt: TGCGCCAGCAGTGTTGGACTAGGTACGAATGAGCAGTTCTTC

d_call: TRBD2
j_call: TRBJ2-1
v_call: TRBV7-7
cdr3_length: 13
clone_size: -
cdr3_aa: CASSLEAGARQFF
cdr3_nt: TGTGCCAGCAGCTTAGAAGCGGGGGCGAGGCAGTTCTTC

d_call: -
j_call: TRBJ1-6
v_call: TRBV15
cdr3_length: 14
clone_size: -
cdr3_aa: CATSRGHDNSPLHF
cdr3_nt: TGTGCCACCAGCAGGGGACACGATAATTCACCCCTCCACTTT

d_call: -
j_call: TRBJ2-7
v_call: TRBV11-2
cdr3_length: 17
clone_size: once
cdr3_aa: CASSPSWGVGFTYEQYF
cdr3_nt: TGTGCCAGCAGCCCAAGTTGGGGGGTCGGGTTTACCTACGAGCAGTACTTC

d_call: TRBD2
j_call: TRBJ2-5
v_call: TRBV12-5
cdr3_length: 15
clone_size: -
cdr3_aa: CASGGGLAVGETQYF
cdr3_nt: TGTGCTAGTGGTGGGGGACTAGCTGTAGGAGAGACCCAGTACTTC

d_call: -
j_call: TRBJ1-1
v_call: TRBV11-3
cdr3_length: 15
clone_size: -
cdr3_aa: CASSLVTGKRTEAFF
cdr3_nt: TGTGCCAGCAGCTTAGTTACAGGGAAACGAACTGAAGCTTTCTTT

d_call: TRBD1
j_call: TRBJ1-6
v_call: TRBV5-1
cdr3_length: 15
clone_size: -
cdr3_aa: CASSPRQGRNSPLHF
cdr3_nt: TGCGCCAGCAGCCCCAGACAGGGGCGGAATTCACCCCTCCACTTT

d_call: TRBD1
j_call: TRBJ1-2
v_call: TRBV19
cdr3_length: 17
clone_size: -
cdr3_aa: CASSILPTGTYNYGYTF
cdr3_nt: TGTGCCAGTAGTATACTCCCGACAGGGACCTATAACTATGGCTACACCTTC

d_call: TRBD1
j_call: TRBJ2-7
v_call: TRBV2
cdr3_length: 11
clone_size: few
cdr3_aa: CARGGRDEQYF
cdr3_nt: TGTGCCAGAGGGGGCCGGGACGAGCAGTACTTC

d_call: TRBD1
j_call: TRBJ2-3
v_call: TRBV6-4
cdr3_length: 15
clone_size: -
cdr3_aa: CASSDLTGGMDTQYF
cdr3_nt: TGTGCCAGCAGTGATTTGACAGGGGGCATGGATACGCAGTATTTT

d_call: TRBD1
j_call: TRBJ1-2
v_call: TRBV9
cdr3_length: 15
clone_size: -
cdr3_aa: CASSGTGRRGYGYTF
cdr3_nt: TGTGCCAGCAGCGGGACAGGGAGAAGGGGCTATGGCTACACCTTC

d_call: TRBD1
j_call: TRBJ1-1
v_call: TRBV23-1
cdr3_length: 16
clone_size: -
cdr3_aa: CASSRTGQGANTEAFF
cdr3_nt: TGCGCCAGCAGTCGAACCGGACAGGGGGCGAACACTGAAGCTTTCTTT

d_call: -
j_call: TRBJ2-3
v_call: TRBV18
cdr3_length: 15
clone_size: -
cdr3_aa: CASSPAAGRADTQYF
cdr3_nt: TGTGCCAGCTCACCGGCGGCGGGAAGGGCAGATACGCAGTATTTT

d_call: -
j_call: TRBJ2-3
v_call: TRBV25-1
cdr3_length: 16
clone_size: -
cdr3_aa: CASSGIGTPGTDTQYF
cdr3_nt: TGTGCCAGCAGTGGGATTGGGACACCGGGCACAGATACGCAGTATTTT

d_call: -
j_call: TRBJ2-4
v_call: TRBV6-1
cdr3_length: 15
clone_size: -
cdr3_aa: CASTDFRLAKNIQYF
cdr3_nt: TGTGCCAGCACGGATTTCAGACTAGCCAAAAACATTCAGTACTTC

d_call: TRBD1
j_call: TRBJ2-4
v_call: TRBV19
cdr3_length: 15
clone_size: -
cdr3_aa: CASKDWTGSKNIQYF
cdr3_nt: TGTGCCAGTAAGGATTGGACAGGCAGCAAAAACATTCAGTACTTC

d_call: TRBD1
j_call: TRBJ1-6
v_call: TRBV11-3
cdr3_length: 15
clone_size: -
cdr3_aa: CASSSMTGGDSPLHF
cdr3_nt: TGTGCCAGCAGCTCGATGACAGGGGGCGATTCACCCCTCCACTTT